A single sample gave rise to the 28 T cell receptor beta chains below, sequenced in a study of blood T cell repertoires in COVID-19. The repertoire was sequenced with immunoSEQ multiplex PCR; TCRdb's copy has only in-frame clones and lacks some. The sample records approximately 330,000 clones, 90% being singletons. The sample comprised peripheral blood. All receptors derive from a woman aged 40-49 years with COVID-19, enrolled during active disease.

This clone has a handful of counts. This chain joins TRBV9 and TRBJ2-1, with 12 nucleotides matching TRBD2. Trimming cost V 3 bases and J 10 bases; bases outside gene matches: 8. CDR3 length equals 15 residues. Germline V gene data show CDR1 as SGDLS and CDR2 as YYNGEE. The CDR3 reads CASSEGGLAGSEQFF. DNA for the CDR3: TGTGCCAGCAGCGAGGGGGGACTAGCGGGCTCCGAGCAGTTCTTC.

The rearrangement uses TRBV4-3 and TRBJ2-7; D unclear. V lost 0 bases and J 9 bases, leaving 12 bases between the germline ends. The germline V gene encodes CDR1 LGHNA and CDR2 YSLEER. The CDR3 extends over 13 amino acids. For the CDR3, the DNA is TGCGCCAGCAGCCAAGAAGGAGTAACGAGGCAGTACTTC. Encoded protein: CASSQEGVTRQYF.

The chain couples TRBV14 to TRBJ2-7; no definite D call. This CDR3 is built from 16 residues. Trimming pared 4 bases from V and 0 bases from J, leaving 16 bases between. The V gene's germline CDR1 is SGHDN and CDR2 FVKESK. The CDR3 sequence is CASSPLGGERSYEQYF. The CDR3 region has the DNA TGTGCCAGCAGCCCCCTCGGCGGAGAACGCTCCTACGAGCAGTACTTC.

This clone appeared once. The chain links TRBV7-9 to TRBJ2-7; a possible D gene is TRBD2 (6 bases). Germline V gene sequence: CDR1 SEHNR, CDR2 FQNEAQ (reference sequence). This CDR3 is built from 17 residues. The V end was cut by 0 bases, the J end by 6 bases, with 21 bases between. The CDR3 here is CASSLAAGRIMVLEQYF. The CDR3 nucleotides read TGTGCCAGCAGCTTAGCGGCGGGAAGGATTATGGTTCTCGAGCAGTACTTC.

J is TRBJ2-7 and V is TRBV6-5; the match to TRBD1 covers 8 bases. The V gene end was trimmed by 8 bases and the J gene end by 5 bases; junction bases not matched to a gene: 11. CDR1 and CDR2 from the germline V gene are MNHEY and SVGAGI. The CDR3 length is 14 residues. In DNA, the CDR3 is TGTGCCAGCGGGCATCGGACAGGGCGCAACGAGCAGTACTTC. Its translation is CASGHRTGRNEQYF.

The V and J genes are TRBV18 and TRBJ1-2; no firm D call. Trimming removed 3 bases at V and 8 bases at J, with 13 bases between. This CDR3 comprises 13 residues. CDR1 and CDR2 from the germline V gene are KGHSH and LQKENI. CDR3 DNA sequence: TGTGCCAGCTCACCGACAAGTGAGTCGGGCTACACCTTC. Amino acids: CASSPTSESGYTF.

The chain links TRBV3-1 (or the pseudogene TRBV3-2) to TRBJ2-7; D is unclear. The CDR3 runs 16 residues. Germline CDR1 LGHDT, CDR2 YNNKEL (reference sequence). Trimming stripped 0 bases from V and 0 bases from J, with 12 bases between. The DNA of the CDR3 is TGTGCCAGCAGCCAAGATCTTGGCGGTAGCTCCTACGAGCAGTACTTC. Its translation: CASSQDLGGSSYEQYF.

The V call is TRBV7-9, the J call TRBJ2-7; D possibly corresponds to TRBD1 (6 bases). Between the trimmed V and J ends, which lost 4 bases and 6 bases, there was a span of 10 bases. Per germline, CDR1 SEHNR and CDR2 FQNEAQ (reference sequence). The CDR3 contains 12 residues. The CDR3 DNA follows: TGTGCCAGCAGCTGGGTAGGGGGCGAGCAGTACTTC. Its protein is CASSWVGGEQYF. The variable domain in full, with the rest retrieved from reference TRBV7-9 and TRBJ2-7, is DTGVSQNPRHKITKRGQNVTFRCDPISEHNRLYWYRQTLGQGPEFLTYFQNEAQLEKSRLLSDRFSAERPKGSFSTLEIQRTEQGDSAMYLCASSWVGGEQYFGPGTRLTVT.

The chain carries TRBV29-1 and TRBJ1-1; 8 bases align to TRBD1. The length of the CDR3 is 14 residues. J gave up 2 bases and V 3 bases, and 5 bases lay outside the gene matches. The V gene's germline CDR1 is SQVTM and CDR2 ANQGSEA. CDR3 sequence: CSVDEDRVNTEAFF. Here the CDR3 DNA reads TGCAGCGTTGATGAGGACAGGGTAAACACTGAAGCTTTCTTT.

This clone was recorded once. The J gene is TRBJ2-3, the V gene TRBV6-5; D gene uncertain. The germline CDR1 and CDR2 sequences are MNHEY and SVGAGI. The V end was cut by 0 bases, the J end by 1 base, with 5 bases between. This CDR3 comprises 14 residues. In DNA form, the CDR3 reads TGTGCCAGCAGTTACTCCCAGGGCACAGATACGCAGTATTTT. This gives the protein CASSYSQGTDTQYF.

This rearrangement joins TRBV7-2 to TRBJ1-2; 9 bases map to TRBD1. CDR3 length equals 17 residues. Germline V gene sequence: CDR1 SGHTA, CDR2 FQGNSA. V lost 1 base and J lost 4; bases outside the gene matches: 10. The CDR3: CASSLGPGQGRIYGYTF. CDR3 bases: TGTGCCAGCAGCTTAGGGCCAGGACAGGGGCGAATCTATGGCTACACCTTC.

The table lists this clone with a count of one. One end of the junction does not line up with germline, which may come from a read error. This CDR3 reads CASSLEGPGQGSTDTQYF. CDR3 in DNA: TGTGCTAGCAGCTTAGAGGGGCCGGGACAGGGGTCCACAGATACGCAGTATTTT. The chain has TRBV7-7 and TRBJ2-3; 10 bases match TRBD1. Per germline, CDR1 SSHAT and CDR2 FNYEAQ (reference sequence). The CDR3 contains 18 residues.

The CDR3 reads CASRMGQASSGNTIYF. DNA of the CDR3: TGCGCCAGCAGGATGGGACAGGCCAGCTCTGGAAACACCATATATTTT. The rearrangement joins TRBV5-1 to TRBJ1-3; 8 nucleotides line up with TRBD1. In germline, CDR1 is SGHRS, CDR2 YFSETQ. The CDR3 is made up of 16 amino acids. J gave up 0 bases and V 5 bases, and 7 bases lay outside the gene matches.

This rearrangement joins TRBV7-9 to TRBJ2-5; 7 bases agree with TRBD2. This CDR3 region has 16 residues. Per germline, CDR1 SEHNR and CDR2 FQNEAQ (reference sequence). V trimming: 5 bases; J trimming: 2 bases; junction bases outside the gene matches: 11. The CDR3 DNA reads as TGTGCCAGCAGCCCTCCACCCGGGCGGGGGCAAGAGACCCAGTACTTC. This codes for CASSPPPGRGQETQYF.

A single count supports this clone. V and J are TRBV7-8 and TRBJ2-5; D gene unclear. CDR1 is SGHVS and CDR2 is FQNEAQ in the germline V gene. The CDR3 totals 14 residues. The germline V and J ends were trimmed by 1 base and 1 base, with 7 bases remaining between them. The CDR3 DNA reads as TGTGCCAGCAGCTTAGGAGGTTTCCAAGAGACCCAGTACTTC. This sequence encodes CASSLGGFQETQYF.

V gene TRBV5-1 combines with J gene TRBJ1-2; 7 bases map to TRBD1. The CDR3 is made up of 14 amino acids. The V gene's germline CDR1 is SGHRS and CDR2 YFSETQ. Trimming took 4 bases from V and 4 from J; bases not matched to a gene: 7. CDR3 region: CASSQRQGAYGYTF. The CDR3 nucleotides read TGCGCCAGCAGCCAGAGACAGGGCGCCTATGGCTACACCTTC. The full variable domain, completed using reference TRBV5-1 and TRBJ1-2, is KAGVTQTPRYLIKTRGQQVTLSCSPISGHRSVSWYQQTPGQGLQFLFEYFSETQRNKGNFPGRFSGRQFSNSRSEMNVSTLELGDSALYLCASSQRQGAYGYTFGSGTRLTVV.

The rearrangement joins TRBV28 to TRBJ1-2; 11 bases align to TRBD1. The J segment lost 4 bases and the V segment lost 4 bases, leaving 14 bases of the junction unmatched. The length of the CDR3 is 18 residues. CDR1 MDHEN and CDR2 SYDVKM come from the germline V gene. CDR3 sequence (DNA): TGTGCCAGCAGTTCGAGGGGACAGGGGGATGCACGGGGCTATGGCTACACCTTC. This gives the protein CASSSRGQGDARGYGYTF.

This clone was observed a single time. The chain uses TRBV6-2 or TRBV6-3 and TRBJ2-1; D unclear. The CDR3 is 14 amino acids. The V and J ends lost 2 bases and 2 bases respectively, with 7 bases between them. Germline V gives CDR1 MNHEY, CDR2 SVGEGT. CDR3 coding DNA: TGTGCCAGCAGTTACGAGCCTACCTACAATGAGCAGTTCTTC. Protein: CASSYEPTYNEQFF.

The chain links TRBV14 to TRBJ2-2; 8 bases fit TRBD2. Unmatched junction bases numbered 14, after V lost 4 bases and J lost 4 bases. CDR1 and CDR2 (germline): SGHDN, FVKESK. CDR3 length: 18 amino acids. The CDR3 reads CASSPEVAGFWGTGELFF. Written as DNA, the CDR3 is TGTGCCAGCAGCCCGGAGGTAGCGGGGTTCTGGGGCACCGGGGAGCTGTTTTTT.

In this sample, this clone turned up once. The rearrangement links TRBV4-3 to TRBJ1-2, with TRBD1 as a possible D gene (6 bases). This CDR3 contains 15 residues. CDR1 is LGHNA and CDR2 is YSLEER in the germline V gene. Trimming cost V 3 bases and J 1 base, with 12 bases left between them. CDR3 region: CASSQVHRDNYGYTF. CDR3 bases: TGCGCCAGCAGCCAGGTGCACAGGGATAACTATGGCTACACCTTC.

The V gene is TRBV6-5, the J gene TRBJ1-2; D is unresolved. Germline CDR1 is MNHEY and CDR2 is SVGAGI. V was pared by 10 bases and J by 8 bases, with 17 bases between. The CDR3 has 12 residues. CDR3 nucleotides: TGTGCCACGACCTTCGGGGAGCAGGGCTACACCTTC. Its protein product is CATTFGEQGYTF.

The CDR3 DNA follows: TGTGCCAGCAGCTTGGAGGGGGACAGGGAGATGGGTCAGCCCCAGCATTTT. Translated: CASSLEGDREMGQPQHF. The rearrangement links TRBV7-9 to TRBJ1-5, with 9 nucleotides matching TRBD1. The J segment lost 6 bases and the V segment lost 3 bases, leaving 12 bases of the junction unmatched. There are 17 residues in the CDR3. Germline CDR1 reads SEHNR; CDR2 reads FQNEAQ (reference sequence).

CDR3 amino acids: CSVEERVWKGIVNTEAFF. The CDR3 DNA sequence: TGCAGCGTTGAAGAACGGGTTTGGAAGGGGATTGTAAACACTGAAGCTTTCTTT. The rearrangement links TRBV29-1 to TRBJ1-1, with D possibly TRBD1 on 5 matching bases. CDR1 is SQVTM, CDR2 ANQGSEA, per germline. With 0 bases removed from V and 2 bases from J, the gap between germline ends came to 22 bases. CDR3 length: 18 residues.

The rearrangement uses TRBV5-1 and TRBJ1-5, with D hard to call. Between the trimmed V and J ends, which lost 0 bases and 2 bases, there was a span of 12 bases. CDR1 is SGHRS, CDR2 YFSETQ, per germline. The length of the CDR3 is 16 residues. CDR3 in amino acids: CASSLAPGYGNQPQHF. The CDR3 DNA is TGCGCCAGCAGCTTGGCCCCCGGGTATGGCAATCAGCCCCAGCATTTT.

The chain links TRBV5-1 to TRBJ2-1, with 14 bases lining up with TRBD2. Germline CDR1 and CDR2: SGHRS and YFSETQ. Germline trimming cut 4 bases from V and 10 bases from J; bases unmatched to any gene: 7. The CDR3 is 15 amino acids. The CDR3 is CASSTTSGRVEEQFF. DNA of the CDR3: TGCGCCAGCAGCACGACTAGCGGGAGGGTTGAGGAGCAGTTCTTC. Full variable domain (remainder filled in from reference TRBV5-1 and TRBJ2-1): KAGVTQTPRYLIKTRGQQVTLSCSPISGHRSVSWYQQTPGQGLQFLFEYFSETQRNKGNFPGRFSGRQFSNSRSEMNVSTLELGDSALYLCASSTTSGRVEEQFFGPGTRLTVL.

The chain joins TRBV2 to TRBJ2-1, with D perhaps TRBD2 (6 bases). Trimming pared 4 bases from V and 1 base from J, leaving 8 bases between. The CDR3 spans 14 residues. Germline V gene sequence: CDR1 SNHLY, CDR2 FYNNEI. The CDR3 coding sequence is TGTGCCAGCAGTGGGGGGGAGTCCTACAATGAGCAGTTCTTC. It codes for CASSGGESYNEQFF.

The rearrangement links TRBV6-5 to TRBJ1-3, with TRBD1 matching 7 bases. The length of the CDR3 is 13 residues. Germline lookup yields CDR1 MNHEY and CDR2 SVGAGI. The J segment lost 2 bases and the V segment lost 6 bases, leaving 1 base of the junction unmatched. The CDR3 nucleotides are TGTGCCAGCAGAGGGGGCCCTGGAAACACCATATATTTT. Amino acid sequence: CASRGGPGNTIYF.

The chain recombines TRBV5-6 with TRBJ1-5; perhaps TRBD1 as D (6 bases). The CDR3 has 15 amino acids. V shed 3 bases and J shed 3 bases, with 13 bases lying between them. Germline V gives CDR1 SGHDT, CDR2 YYEEEE. The chain's CDR3 is CASSSLHRDNQPQHF. In nucleotides, the CDR3 is TGTGCCAGCAGCTCATTGCACAGGGACAATCAGCCCCAGCATTTT. Supplemented by reference TRBV5-6 and TRBJ1-5, the full variable domain reads DAGVTQSPTHLIKTRGQQVTLRCSPKSGHDTVSWYQQALGQGPQFIFQYYEEEERQRGNFPDRFSGHQFPNYSSELNVNALLLGDSALYLCASSSLHRDNQPQHFGDGTRLSIL.